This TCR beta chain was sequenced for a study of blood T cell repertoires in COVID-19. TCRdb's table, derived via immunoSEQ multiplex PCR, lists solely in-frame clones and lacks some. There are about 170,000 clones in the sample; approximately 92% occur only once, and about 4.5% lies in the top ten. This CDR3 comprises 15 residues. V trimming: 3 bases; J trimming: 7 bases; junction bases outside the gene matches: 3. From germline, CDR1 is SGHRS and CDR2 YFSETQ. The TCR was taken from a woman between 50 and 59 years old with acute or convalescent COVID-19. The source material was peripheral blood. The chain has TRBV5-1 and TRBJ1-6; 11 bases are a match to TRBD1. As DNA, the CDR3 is TGCGCCAGCAGCTCGGGACAGGGGGTAAATTCACCCCTCCACTTT. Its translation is CASSSGQGVNSPLHF.